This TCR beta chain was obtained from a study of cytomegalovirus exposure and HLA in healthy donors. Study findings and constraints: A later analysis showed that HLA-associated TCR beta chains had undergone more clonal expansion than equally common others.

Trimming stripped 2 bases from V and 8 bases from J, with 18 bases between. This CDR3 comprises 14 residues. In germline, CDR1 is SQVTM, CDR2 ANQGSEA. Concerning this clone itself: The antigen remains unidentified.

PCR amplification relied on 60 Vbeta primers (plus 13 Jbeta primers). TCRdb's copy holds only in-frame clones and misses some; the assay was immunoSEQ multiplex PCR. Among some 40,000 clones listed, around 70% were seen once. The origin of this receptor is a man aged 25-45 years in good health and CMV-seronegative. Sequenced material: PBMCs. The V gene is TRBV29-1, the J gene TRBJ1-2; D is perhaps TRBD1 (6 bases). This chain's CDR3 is CSVESAAPGGGYTF. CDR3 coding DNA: TGCAGCGTTGAATCTGCAGCCCCGGGGGGCGGCTACACCTTC. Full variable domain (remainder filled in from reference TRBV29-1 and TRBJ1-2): SAVISQKPSRDICQRGTSLTIQCQVDSQVTMMFWYRQQPGQSLTLIATANQGSEATYESGFVIDKFPISRPNLTFSTLTVSNMSPEDSSIYLCSVESAAPGGGYTFGSGTRLTVV.